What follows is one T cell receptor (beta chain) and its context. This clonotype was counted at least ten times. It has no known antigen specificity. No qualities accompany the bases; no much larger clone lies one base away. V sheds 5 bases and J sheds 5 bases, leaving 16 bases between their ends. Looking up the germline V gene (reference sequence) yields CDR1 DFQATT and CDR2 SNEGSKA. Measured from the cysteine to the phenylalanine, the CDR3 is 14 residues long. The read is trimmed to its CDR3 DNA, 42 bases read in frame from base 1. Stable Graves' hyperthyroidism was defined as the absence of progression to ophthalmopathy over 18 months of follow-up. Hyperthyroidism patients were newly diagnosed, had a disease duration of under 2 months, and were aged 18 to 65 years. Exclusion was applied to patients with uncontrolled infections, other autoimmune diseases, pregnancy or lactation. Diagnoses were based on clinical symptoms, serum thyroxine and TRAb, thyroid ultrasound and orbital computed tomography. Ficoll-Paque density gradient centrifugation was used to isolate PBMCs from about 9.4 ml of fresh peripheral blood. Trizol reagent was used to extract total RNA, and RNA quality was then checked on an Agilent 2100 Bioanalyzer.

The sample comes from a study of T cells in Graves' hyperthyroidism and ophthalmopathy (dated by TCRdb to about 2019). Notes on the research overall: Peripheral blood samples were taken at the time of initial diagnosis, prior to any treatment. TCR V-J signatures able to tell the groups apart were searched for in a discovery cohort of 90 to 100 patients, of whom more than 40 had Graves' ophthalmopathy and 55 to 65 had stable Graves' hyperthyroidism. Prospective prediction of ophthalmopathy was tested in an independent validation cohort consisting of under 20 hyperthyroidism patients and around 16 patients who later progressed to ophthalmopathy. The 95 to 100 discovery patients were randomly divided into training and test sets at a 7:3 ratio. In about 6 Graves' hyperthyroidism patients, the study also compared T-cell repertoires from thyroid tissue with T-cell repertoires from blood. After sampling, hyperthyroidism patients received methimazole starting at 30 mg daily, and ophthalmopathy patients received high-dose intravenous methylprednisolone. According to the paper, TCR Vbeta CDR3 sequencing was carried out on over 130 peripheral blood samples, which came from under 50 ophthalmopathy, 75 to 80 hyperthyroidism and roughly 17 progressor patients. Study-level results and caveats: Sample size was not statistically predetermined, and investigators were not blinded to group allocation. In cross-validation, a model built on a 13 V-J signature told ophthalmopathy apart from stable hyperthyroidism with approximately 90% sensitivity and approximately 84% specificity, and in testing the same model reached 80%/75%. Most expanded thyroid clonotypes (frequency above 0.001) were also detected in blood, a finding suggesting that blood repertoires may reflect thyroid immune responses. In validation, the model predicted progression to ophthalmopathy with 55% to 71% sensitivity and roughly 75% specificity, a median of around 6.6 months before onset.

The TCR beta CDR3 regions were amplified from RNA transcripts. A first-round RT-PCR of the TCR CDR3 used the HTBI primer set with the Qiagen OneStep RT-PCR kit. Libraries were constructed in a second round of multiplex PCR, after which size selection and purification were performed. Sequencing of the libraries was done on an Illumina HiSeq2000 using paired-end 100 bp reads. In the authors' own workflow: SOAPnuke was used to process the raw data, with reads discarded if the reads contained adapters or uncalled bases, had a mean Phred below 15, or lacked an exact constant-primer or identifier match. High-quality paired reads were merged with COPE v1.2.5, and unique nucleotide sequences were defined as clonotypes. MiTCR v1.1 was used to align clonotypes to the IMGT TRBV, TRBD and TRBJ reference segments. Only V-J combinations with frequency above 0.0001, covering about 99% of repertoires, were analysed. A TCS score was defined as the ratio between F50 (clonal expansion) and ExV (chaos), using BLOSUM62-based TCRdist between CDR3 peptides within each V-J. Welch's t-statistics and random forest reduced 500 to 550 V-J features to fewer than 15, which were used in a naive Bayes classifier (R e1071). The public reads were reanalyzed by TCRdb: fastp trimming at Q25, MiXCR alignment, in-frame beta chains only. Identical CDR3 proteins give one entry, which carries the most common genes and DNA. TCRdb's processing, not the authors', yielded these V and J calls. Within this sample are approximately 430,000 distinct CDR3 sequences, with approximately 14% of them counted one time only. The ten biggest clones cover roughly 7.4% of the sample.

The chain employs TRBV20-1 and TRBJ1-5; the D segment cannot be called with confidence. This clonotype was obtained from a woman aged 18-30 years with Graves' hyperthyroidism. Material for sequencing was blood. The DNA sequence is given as TGCAGTGCTCCCCCCCGCGGGAGGGATCAGCCCCAGCATTTT. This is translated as CSAPPRGRDQPQHF.